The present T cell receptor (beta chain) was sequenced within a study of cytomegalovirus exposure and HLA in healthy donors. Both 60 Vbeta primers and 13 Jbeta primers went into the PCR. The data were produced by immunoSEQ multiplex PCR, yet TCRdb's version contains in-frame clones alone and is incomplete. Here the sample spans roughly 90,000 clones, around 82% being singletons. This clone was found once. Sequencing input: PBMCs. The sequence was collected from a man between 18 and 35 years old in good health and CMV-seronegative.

The CDR3 sequence is CASSLHEVGYGYTF. The DNA for the CDR3 is TGTGCCAGCAGCCTTCATGAGGTGGGCTATGGCTACACCTTC. The V and J genes are TRBV27 and TRBJ1-2; D gene ambiguous. The CDR3 spans 14 residues. Germline CDR1 and CDR2: MNHEY and SMNVEV (reference sequence). Trimming removed 6 bases from V and 4 bases from J, with 15 bases in between.